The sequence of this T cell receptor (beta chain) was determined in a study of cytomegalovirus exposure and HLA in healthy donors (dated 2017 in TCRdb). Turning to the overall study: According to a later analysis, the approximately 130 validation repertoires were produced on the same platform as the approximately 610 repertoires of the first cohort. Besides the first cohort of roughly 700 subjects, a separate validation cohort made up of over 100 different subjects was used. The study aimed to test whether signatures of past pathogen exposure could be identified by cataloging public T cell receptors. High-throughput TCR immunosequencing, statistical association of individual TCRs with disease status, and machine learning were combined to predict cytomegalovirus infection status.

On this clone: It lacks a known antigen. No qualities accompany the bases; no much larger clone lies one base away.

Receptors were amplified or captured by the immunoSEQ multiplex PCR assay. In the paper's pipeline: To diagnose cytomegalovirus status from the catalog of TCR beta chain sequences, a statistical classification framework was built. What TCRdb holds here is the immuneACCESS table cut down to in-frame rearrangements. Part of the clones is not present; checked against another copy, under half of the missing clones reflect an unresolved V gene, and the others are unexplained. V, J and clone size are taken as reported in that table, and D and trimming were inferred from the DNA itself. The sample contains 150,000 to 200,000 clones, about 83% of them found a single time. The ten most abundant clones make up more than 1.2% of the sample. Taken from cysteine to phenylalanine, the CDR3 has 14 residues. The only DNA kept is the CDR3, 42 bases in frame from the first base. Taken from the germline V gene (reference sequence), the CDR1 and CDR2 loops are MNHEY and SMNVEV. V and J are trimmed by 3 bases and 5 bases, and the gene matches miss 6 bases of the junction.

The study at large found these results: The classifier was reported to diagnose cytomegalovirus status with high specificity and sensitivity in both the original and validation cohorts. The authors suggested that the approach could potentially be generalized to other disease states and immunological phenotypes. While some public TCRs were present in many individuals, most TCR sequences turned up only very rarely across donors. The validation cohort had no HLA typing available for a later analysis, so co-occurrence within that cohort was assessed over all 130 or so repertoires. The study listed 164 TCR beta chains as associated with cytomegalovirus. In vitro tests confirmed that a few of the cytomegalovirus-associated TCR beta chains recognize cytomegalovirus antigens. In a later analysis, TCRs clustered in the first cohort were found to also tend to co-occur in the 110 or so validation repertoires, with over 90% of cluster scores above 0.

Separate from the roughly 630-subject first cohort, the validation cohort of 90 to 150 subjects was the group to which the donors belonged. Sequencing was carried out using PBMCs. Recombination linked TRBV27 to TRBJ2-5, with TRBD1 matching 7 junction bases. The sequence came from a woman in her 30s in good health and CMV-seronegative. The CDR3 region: CASSLTGSTETQYF. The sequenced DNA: TGTGCCAGCAGTTTGACAGGGAGCACGGAGACCCAGTACTTC.